Below, 21 T cell receptor beta chains from the same sample are listed, as sequenced in a study of human T cells and chemical hapten exposure (dated by TCRdb to the early 2020s). The time point tag for this specimen amounts to: patch test 1, 2 weeks after DPC sensitization. The sample's treatment or condition label is to be understood as: therapeutic diphenylcyclopropenone sensitization with weekly scalp DPC. Total RNA was extracted from unfractionated whole blood that had been collected in Tempus Blood RNA tubes. The library was made by RACE. Instrument on record: NextSeq 500. The public reads were quality trimmed at Q25 with fastp and then assembled into clones with MiXCR by TCRdb, keeping productive beta chains. Merged by CDR3 protein, the rows form single entries marked with the most common genes and DNA. The sample table lists some 38,000 distinct CDR3 sequences, around 6.5% of them with a count of one. The top ten constitute around 10% of the sample.

The specimen comprised whole blood, sampled in connection with sensitization to the hapten diphenylcyclopropenone (DPC). These receptors were taken from a woman aged 30 to 39 with alopecia areata. Some clones in this sample may be carry-over from other donors' samples.

This clonotype was seen repeatedly, ten times or more. The genes are TRBV20-1 and TRBJ2-3; a possible D gene is TRBD2 (7 bases). Germline values: CDR1 DFQATT, CDR2 SNEGSKA (reference sequence). Trimming took 0 bases from V and 3 from J, leaving 22 bases between them. The CDR3 covers 18 residues. CDR3 sequence: CSARDMGGGQMGTDTQYF. The CDR3, as DNA: TGCAGTGCTAGAGATATGGGGGGGGGCCAGATGGGAACAGATACGCAGTATTTT.

This clonotype was observed at least ten times. The chain combines TRBV12-3 or TRBV12-4 with TRBJ2-1; D could derive from TRBD1 or TRBD2 (5 bases each). V lost 5 bases to trimming and J lost 9 bases, with 14 bases between them. The CDR3 sequence is 13 residues long. The DNA of the CDR3 is TGTGCCAGCAGTCACGGGGCTCTCGGTGAGCAGTTCTTC. Amino acids: CASSHGALGEQFF.

The rearrangement joins TRBV9 to TRBJ2-5; 11 positions agree with TRBD2. V lost 3 bases and J lost 2; bases outside the gene matches: 3. Germline CDR1 and CDR2: SGDLS and YYNGEE. CDR3 size: 15 residues. The CDR3 here is CASSAGTSGQETQYF. Here the CDR3 DNA reads TGTGCCAGCAGCGCCGGGACTAGCGGACAAGAGACCCAGTACTTC.

This rearrangement joins TRBV3-1 to TRBJ1-6, with TRBD1 matching over 9 bases. Germline V CDR1 and CDR2: LGHDT, YNNKEL (reference sequence). The CDR3 is made up of 16 amino acids. J was trimmed by 7 bases and V by 5 bases; bases with no gene match: 9. The CDR3 protein is CASSAGTGSRNSPLHF. Here the CDR3 DNA reads TGTGCCAGCAGCGCGGGGACAGGGTCCAGGAATTCACCCCTCCACTTT.

This clonotype has a handful of counts. V is TRBV6-5 and J is TRBJ1-6; 9 positions match TRBD1. The V segment lost 2 bases and the J segment 3 bases; nucleotides outside the gene matches: 11. The CDR3 has 19 amino acids. Germline V gives CDR1 MNHEY, CDR2 SVGAGI. CDR3 loop: CASSYVGTGTELYNSPLHF. In nucleotides, the CDR3 is TGTGCCAGCAGTTACGTTGGGACAGGGACCGAGCTCTATAATTCACCCCTCCACTTT.

This clonotype was detected a few times. The V call is TRBV7-2, the J call TRBJ2-2; D gene ambiguous. The CDR3 contains 16 residues. V dropped 1 base and J dropped 1 base, with 10 bases sitting between them. Germline V CDR1 and CDR2: SGHTA, FQGNSA. CDR3 in amino acids: CASSLDQAWNTGELFF. The DNA of the CDR3 is TGTGCCAGCAGCTTAGATCAGGCCTGGAACACCGGGGAGCTGTTTTTT.

The V gene is TRBV28, the J gene TRBJ1-1, with 8 bases aligning to TRBD1. The CDR3 contains 14 residues. V was pared by 6 bases and J by 5 bases, with 8 bases of the junction left unmatched. The germline V gene encodes CDR1 MDHEN and CDR2 SYDVKM. The CDR3 bases are TGTGCCAGCAGGTCGGACAGGGCGAGGACTGAAGCTTTCTTT. This translates into CASRSDRARTEAFF. Full variable domain (outside the CDR3, taken from reference TRBV28 and TRBJ1-1): DVKVTQSSRYLVKRTGEKVFLECVQDMDHENMFWYRQDPGLGLRLIYFSYDVKMKEKGDIPEGYSVSREKKERFSLILESASTNQTSMYLCASRSDRARTEAFFGQGTRLTVV.

Only a few counts were recorded for this clonotype. The genes are TRBV7-6 and TRBJ2-7; 11 bases agree with TRBD1. The germline V gene has CDR1 SGHVS and CDR2 FNYEAQ. The V and J ends lost 6 bases and 3 bases, in that order; junction bases with no gene match: 4. The CDR3 has 14 residues. Written as DNA, the CDR3 is TGTGCCAGCAGATCCGGGACAGGGGGCTACGAGCAGTACTTC. Protein sequence: CASRSGTGGYEQYF.

The chain employs TRBV7-9 and TRBJ2-7; 9 bases map to TRBD2. The germline gives CDR1 SEHNR, CDR2 FQNEAQ (reference sequence). With 3 bases clipped from V and 2 bases from J, the junction kept 5 bases outside the gene matches. The CDR3 has 15 residues. The CDR3 coding sequence is TGTGCCAGCAGCTTCGGCGGGGGGGCCGCCTACGAGCAGTACTTC. This sequence encodes CASSFGGGAAYEQYF. Full variable domain (outside the CDR3, taken from reference TRBV7-9 and TRBJ2-7): DTGVSQNPRHKITKRGQNVTFRCDPISEHNRLYWYRQTLGQGPEFLTYFQNEAQLEKSRLLSDRFSAERPKGSFSTLEIQRTEQGDSAMYLCASSFGGGAAYEQYFGPGTRLTVT.

This clonotype occurred a few times. V and J are TRBV6-2 or TRBV6-3 and TRBJ2-4; no definite D call. The CDR3 runs 13 residues. V was shortened by 7 bases and J by 10 bases, with 17 bases between the two germline ends. The germline V gene has CDR1 MNHEY and CDR2 SVGEGT. The CDR3 DNA is TGTGCCAGCACCCCGTATCAAGGAACGATTCAGTACTTC. Amino acids: CASTPYQGTIQYF.

This clonotype showed up many times. The rearrangement uses TRBV19 and TRBJ1-2; D is unresolved. V was clipped by 5 bases and J by 8 bases, with 21 bases between them. Germline lookup yields CDR1 LNHDA and CDR2 SQIVND (reference sequence). There are 15 residues in the CDR3. The chain's CDR3 is CASSALDGRLRGYTF. The CDR3 DNA reads as TGTGCCAGTAGTGCCCTCGATGGTCGCCTCCGGGGCTACACCTTC.

The chain joins TRBV28 to TRBJ1-1, with TRBD1 matching 8 bases. The CDR3 is 13 residues long. J lost 7 bases, V lost 5 bases, and 6 bases had no gene match. Germline assignment: CDR1 MDHEN and CDR2 SYDVKM. CDR3 nucleotides: TGTGCCAGCAGTCCCAGGGGGCATATTGAAGCTTTCTTT. Translated, it gives CASSPRGHIEAFF. The complete variable domain, with remaining parts taken from reference TRBV28 and TRBJ1-1, reads DVKVTQSSRYLVKRTGEKVFLECVQDMDHENMFWYRQDPGLGLRLIYFSYDVKMKEKGDIPEGYSVSREKKERFSLILESASTNQTSMYLCASSPRGHIEAFFGQGTRLTVV.

This clonotype was detected a few times. The chain recombines TRBV7-9 with TRBJ1-5; TRBD1 is a possible D gene (5 bases). Per the germline V gene, CDR1 is SEHNR and CDR2 is FQNEAQ (reference sequence). This CDR3 contains 14 residues. Trimming took off 4 bases at V and 8 bases at J, with 15 bases between the two ends. In DNA form, the CDR3 reads TGTGCCAGCAGCTGGGGGACGTCTAAAGAGCCCCAGCATTTT. It encodes CASSWGTSKEPQHF. The whole variable domain, remainder taken from reference TRBV7-9 and TRBJ1-5, is DTGVSQNPRHKITKRGQNVTFRCDPISEHNRLYWYRQTLGQGPEFLTYFQNEAQLEKSRLLSDRFSAERPKGSFSTLEIQRTEQGDSAMYLCASSWGTSKEPQHFGDGTRLSIL.

This chain joins TRBV19 and TRBJ1-1, with unresolved D. CDR3 length: 16 residues. V shed 6 bases and J shed 3 bases, with 20 bases lying between them. Germline V gene lookup returns CDR1 LNHDA and CDR2 SQIVND (reference sequence). As DNA, the CDR3 is TGTGCCAGTAGGGGTATGGGTGGGCCACTCGACACTGAAGCTTTCTTT. Protein product: CASRGMGGPLDTEAFF.

There are a few counts of this clonotype. This chain joins TRBV5-5 and TRBJ1-6, with D unresolved. The germline CDR1 and CDR2 sequences are SGHKS and YYEKEE (reference sequence). Trimming pared 0 bases from V and 7 bases from J, leaving 11 bases between. The CDR3 runs 15 residues. The DNA for the CDR3 is TGTGCCAGCAGCTTGGCCGTGTTACTCAATTCACCCCTCCACTTT. Its translation is CASSLAVLLNSPLHF.

J is TRBJ1-1 and V is TRBV6-2 or TRBV6-3, with D perhaps matching TRBD1 (5 bases). The CDR3 has 14 amino acids. Trimming stripped 6 bases from V and 0 bases from J, with 11 bases between. Germline CDR1 is MNHEY and CDR2 is SVGEGT. CDR3 sequence (DNA): TGTGCCAGCAGAAATCAGGGAATGAACACTGAAGCTTTCTTT. Protein sequence: CASRNQGMNTEAFF.

This chain's CDR3 is CASGTVNSPLHF. Written as DNA, the CDR3 is TGTGCCAGCGGGACAGTTAATTCACCCCTCCACTTT. The chain couples TRBV6-6 to TRBJ1-6; the match to TRBD1 covers 7 bases. V shed 8 bases and J 6 bases; nucleotides not matched to a gene: 1. The CDR3 sequence is 12 residues long. Germline assignment: CDR1 MNHNY and CDR2 SVGAGI (reference sequence).

This rearrangement joins TRBV7-2 to TRBJ2-3; 7 bases are shared with TRBD1. Germline-derived CDR1 and CDR2 are SGHTA and FQGNSA. The CDR3 runs 16 residues. V dropped 4 bases and J dropped 0; count of bases not matched to a gene: 7. DNA for the CDR3: TGTGCCAGCAGCTCGCCCCAGACAGGGAGCACAGATACGCAGTATTTT. The encoded protein is CASSSPQTGSTDTQYF.

The gene calls are TRBV6-2 or TRBV6-3 and TRBJ1-1, with D possibly TRBD1 on 5 matching bases. Trimming removed 2 bases from V and 2 bases from J, with 9 bases in between. The CDR3 spans 14 residues. CDR1 is MNHEY, CDR2 SVGEGT, per germline. The CDR3 coding sequence is TGTGCCAGCAGTTACGGGGGGAGTAACACTGAAGCTTTCTTT. As protein: CASSYGGSNTEAFF.

This clonotype has more than one count but fewer than ten. The V gene is TRBV30, the J gene TRBJ1-6; a possible D gene is TRBD1 (6 bases). This CDR3 region has 14 residues. Germline loops: CDR1 GTSNPN, CDR2 SVGIG (reference sequence). Deletions cut 2 bases from V and 7 bases from J, with 12 bases between. The CDR3 region is CAWSWGQVNSPLHF. Written as DNA, the CDR3 is TGTGCCTGGAGTTGGGGGCAGGTGAATTCACCCCTCCACTTT.

As for this clonotype: A read error may explain this, as a much larger clone is one base away. This sequence joins TRBV29-1 and TRBJ1-1; a weak D match, TRBD1 (6 bases). Germline V lookup: CDR1 SQVTM, CDR2 ANQGSEA. CDR3 length equals 13 residues. The CDR3 nucleotides are TGCGGCGCCGTACAGGGTAGAGGCACTGAAGCTTTCTTT. Its translation is CGAVQGRGTEAFF. The whole variable domain, remainder taken from reference TRBV29-1 and TRBJ1-1, is SAVISQKPSRDICQRGTSLTIQCQVDSQVTMMFWYRQQPGQSLTLIATANQGSEATYESGFVIDKFPISRPNLTFSTLTVSNMSPEDSSIYLCGAVQGRGTEAFFGQGTRLTVV.